These 9 T cell receptor beta chains share one sample of origin, sequenced in a study of T-cell memory formation after mild COVID-19. TCRdb itself ran the 5' RACE reads through MiXCR, one entry per CDR3 protein. The sample gives roughly 480,000 distinct CDR3 sequences, around 27% of which show up once; about an eighth is in the top ten. Sequencing was performed on PBMCs or a T cell subset sorted from them (not recorded which). The origin of the receptors is an adult woman who had mild COVID-19 (a few samples of this study predate the infection). Cell type and time point are not known.

This clonotype was observed a single time. The chain combines TRBV9 with TRBJ2-2, with TRBD2 identical over 8 bases. V shed 4 bases, J shed 4 bases, and the junction held 6 bases outside the gene matches. The germline CDR1 and CDR2 sequences are SGDLS and YYNGEE. This CDR3 is built from 15 residues. DNA for the CDR3: TGTGCCAGCAGCCCGGGGGGGGCGGCCACCGGGGAGCTGTTTTTT. It is translated as CASSPGGAATGELFF.

J is TRBJ2-7 and V is TRBV7-6; TRBD1 or TRBD2 may be the D gene (6 bases each). The CDR3 runs 16 residues. The germline CDR1 and CDR2 sequences are SGHVS and FNYEAQ. V gave up 5 bases and J gave up 0 bases, with 17 bases separating them. The CDR3 DNA is TGTGCCAGCAGCCCATCATTCGAGGGGGGCTCCTACGAGCAGTACTTC. The encoded protein is CASSPSFEGGSYEQYF.

This clonotype was observed at least ten times. The V call is TRBV7-2, the J call TRBJ2-7, with 8 bases fitting TRBD1. The germline V gene encodes CDR1 SGHTA and CDR2 FQGNSA. Losses at the gene ends were 6 bases for V and 3 bases for J; bases not matched to a gene: 7. The CDR3 extends over 14 amino acids. The CDR3 nucleotides read TGTGCCAGCAGTCGCGGACAGGGTGGCTACGAGCAGTACTTC. Its protein product is CASSRGQGGYEQYF.

The chain uses TRBV27 and TRBJ2-1; tentatively, D is TRBD1 (5 bases). V lost 8 bases, J lost 0 bases, and 8 bases lay in between. CDR1 is MNHEY, CDR2 SMNVEV, per germline (reference sequence). The CDR3 extends over 13 amino acids. CDR3 sequence: CASGARSYNEQFF. CDR3 DNA sequence: TGTGCCAGCGGGGCCCGCTCCTACAATGAGCAGTTCTTC.

As DNA, the CDR3 is TGTGCCAGCAGCCAGTTCGACCCGACCTACGAGCAGTACTTC. Amino acids: CASSQFDPTYEQYF. This rearrangement joins TRBV4-2 to TRBJ2-7; D not certain. CDR3 size: 14 residues. CDR1 is LGHNA and CDR2 is YNFKEQ in the germline V gene. V was pared by 3 bases and J by 2 bases, with 11 bases between.

The sample holds a few counts of this clonotype. This chain links TRBV6-1 with TRBJ2-2; TRBD1 or TRBD2 may be the D gene (6 bases each). Germline V gene sequence: CDR1 MNHNS, CDR2 SASEGT. V shed 3 bases and J shed 0 bases, with 17 bases lying between them. The CDR3 has 18 residues. The CDR3 region has the DNA TGTGCCAGCAGTGATTCGGTAGTGGAGGGGGCGAACACCGGGGAGCTGTTTTTT. This encodes CASSDSVVEGANTGELFF.

J is TRBJ1-2 and V is TRBV12-3 or TRBV12-4; 12 bases line up with TRBD1. V gave up 10 bases and J gave up 4 bases; unmatched junction bases: 10. The CDR3 totals 15 residues. CDR3 region: CATVSGTGGPYGYTF. The CDR3 DNA follows: TGTGCCACCGTTTCCGGGACAGGGGGCCCCTATGGCTACACCTTC.

This clonotype was seen more than once but under ten times. The chain combines TRBV25-1 with TRBJ2-7; D may be TRBD1 (5 bases). The CDR3 has 14 amino acids. Trimming left V 1 base short and J 3 bases short, with 10 bases between. Germline V gene sequence: CDR1 MGHDK, CDR2 SYGVNS. The CDR3 DNA follows: TGTGCCAGCAGTGAATCAGACAGAGACTACGAGCAGTACTTC. It yields the protein CASSESDRDYEQYF.

The chain recombines TRBV3-1 with TRBJ2-2; 12 bases line up with TRBD1. CDR1 and CDR2 (germline): LGHDT, YNNKEL (reference sequence). This CDR3 region has 17 residues. The trim removed 7 bases at V and 5 bases at J, leaving 11 bases unmatched. The CDR3 protein is CASTKAGTGGKTGELFF. DNA for the CDR3: TGTGCCAGCACCAAAGCCGGGACAGGGGGCAAAACCGGGGAGCTGTTTTTT.